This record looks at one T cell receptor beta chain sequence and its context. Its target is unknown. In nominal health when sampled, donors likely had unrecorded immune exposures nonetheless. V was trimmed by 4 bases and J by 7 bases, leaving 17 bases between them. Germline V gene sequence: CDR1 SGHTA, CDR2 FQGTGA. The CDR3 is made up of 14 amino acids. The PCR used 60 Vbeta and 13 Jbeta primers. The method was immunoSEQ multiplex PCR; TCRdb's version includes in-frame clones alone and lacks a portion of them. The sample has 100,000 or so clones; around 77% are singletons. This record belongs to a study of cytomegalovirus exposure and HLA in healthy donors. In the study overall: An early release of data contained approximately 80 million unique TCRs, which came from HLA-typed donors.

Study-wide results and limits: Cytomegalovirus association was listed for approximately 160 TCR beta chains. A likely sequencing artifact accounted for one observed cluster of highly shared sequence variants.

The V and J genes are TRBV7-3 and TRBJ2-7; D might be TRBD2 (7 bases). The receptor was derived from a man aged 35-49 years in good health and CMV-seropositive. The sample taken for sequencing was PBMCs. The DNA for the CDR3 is TGTGCCAGCAGCTCGGGTCGGGGGGCTGTTGAGCAGTACTTC. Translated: CASSSGRGAVEQYF.